One T cell receptor (beta chain) is described in this entry. Its antigen is as yet unknown. The CDR3 is 14 amino acids. The V gene's germline CDR1 is DFQATT and CDR2 SNEGSKA (reference sequence). V was clipped by 7 bases and J by 7 bases; unmatched bases: 12. Combining a sample-barcoded 5' primer with a J-beta primer mix, a second PCR ran for roughly 6 to 12 cycles. Every cDNA was tagged by a template-switch adaptor with 12 random nucleotides. One entry per CDR3 protein, called by TCRdb with MiXCR from the 5' RACE reads. The sample shows nearly 800,000 distinct CDR3 sequences, 45% to 70% of them seen only once. The source of the sample is a study of blood T cells in healthy people across ages. The study's findings and limits: Both naive CD4+ cell counts and diversity were greater in long-lived donors than in aged donors.

The source is a man in his forties or fifties in good health. The chain joins TRBV20-1 to TRBJ1-5, with 8 nucleotides matching TRBD1. Sequenced: blood. The CDR3: CSGQQGGIRQPQHF. CDR3 bases: TGCAGTGGACAACAGGGGGGGATTCGACAGCCCCAGCATTTT.